The present T cell receptor beta chain was sequenced within a study of response to subunit inactivated influenza vaccine (dated by TCRdb to the late 2010s). Concerning the study at large: To follow how T cells responded to a trivalent subunit inactivated influenza vaccine, the researchers relied on deep quantitative profiling of the T cell receptor repertoire. Findings and caveats that apply to the study as a whole: It was suggested by the authors that each seasonal influenza vaccination may recruit only a limited number of new T cells.

The trim is 5 bases for V and 5 bases for J, with a gap of 12 bases between the germline ends. The CDR3 goes from the cysteine to the phenylalanine over 13 residues. The only DNA kept is the CDR3, 39 bases in frame from the first base. CDR1 SEHNR and CDR2 FQNEAQ were looked up in the germline V gene (reference sequence). The library relied on RT-PCR. Sequencing was carried out with an Illumina HiSeq 2500. In-frame beta chains were kept once TCRdb had trimmed the public reads at Q25 with fastp and called clones with MiXCR. CDR3 protein sequences are deduplicated, and each keeps its most common genes and DNA. This sample comprises 500,000 to 600,000 distinct CDR3 sequences, approximately 10% of them detected only once. The top ten clones comprise about 10% of the sample. Details on this clonotype: Its antigen is currently not known. Base qualities are not recorded, but no much larger clone differs from it by a single base.

The data also belong to a second study, concerning T cells expressing NK-cell markers. The second study also describes: 5'RACE template switching, by which a universal primer site and unique molecular identifiers were added, was used to make TCR beta cDNA libraries. Fewer than ten donors provided sorted CD3+CD56+NKG2C+, CD3+CD56+NKG2C- and CD3+CD56-NKG2C+ T-cell subsets, whose TCR beta-chain repertoires were profiled. Of the eight sequenced donors, seven were found to be HCMV-seropositive and one was found to be HCMV-seronegative. In several experiments an anti-gammadeltaTCR antibody was added to restrict sorting to alphabetaTCR-expressing T cells. For five or six donors, the dominant CD3+CD56+NKG2C+ clonotypes were among the top 10 CD8+ clonotypes and accounted for roughly 1.0-8% of CD8+ T cells. Those dominant clonotypes were again the most abundant among CD3+CD56-NKG2C+ cells in four donors, at roughly 25-65%. It remained unclear whether the expanded NKG2C-expressing T cell clones were specific for HCMV antigens. The study sequenced eight donors, all healthy volunteers chosen at random: three men and five women. A commercial ELISA kit detecting HCMV-specific IgG in serum was used to determine HCMV serostatus. Ficoll density gradient centrifugation was used to isolate peripheral blood mononuclear cells from blood. For five to seven donors, unsorted PBMC were also used to sequence bulk peripheral blood T-cell repertoires. cDNA synthesis was primed from the TCR beta constant segment and was followed by two successive PCR amplification steps. Illumina HiSeq 2000/2500, MiSeq or NextSeq was used to sequence libraries as 2 x 150 bp reads. MIGEC was used to demultiplex reads and group the reads by UMI, and MiTCR was used to assemble and quantify clonotypes. Only TCR cDNA sequences supported by at least two reads were kept to exclude erroneous sequences. Downstream repertoire analysis used the tcR package, and clonotypes were matched across fractions by CDR3 nucleotide sequence plus V segment. VDJmatch was used to annotate antigen specificity against VDJdb, with one amino acid substitution allowed in CDR3.

The chain links TRBV7-9 with TRBJ1-1; a weak D assignment points to TRBD1 (5 bases agree). The TCR was taken from a man aged 50 or older who received an inactivated influenza vaccine. Donor details come from another sample of the same person, matched by shared clones. Sequencing used PBMCs from blood, obtained on the day of vaccination. The CDR3 reads CASSPSGVTEAFF. The nucleotides are TGTGCCAGCAGCCCCTCGGGGGTTACTGAAGCTTTCTTT. The CDR3 plus the reference TRBV7-9 and TRBJ1-1 genes for the other parts give the full variable domain: DTGVSQNPRHKITKRGQNVTFRCDPISEHNRLYWYRQTLGQGPEFLTYFQNEAQLEKSRLLSDRFSAERPKGSFSTLEIQRTEQGDSAMYLCASSPSGVTEAFFGQGTRLTVV.